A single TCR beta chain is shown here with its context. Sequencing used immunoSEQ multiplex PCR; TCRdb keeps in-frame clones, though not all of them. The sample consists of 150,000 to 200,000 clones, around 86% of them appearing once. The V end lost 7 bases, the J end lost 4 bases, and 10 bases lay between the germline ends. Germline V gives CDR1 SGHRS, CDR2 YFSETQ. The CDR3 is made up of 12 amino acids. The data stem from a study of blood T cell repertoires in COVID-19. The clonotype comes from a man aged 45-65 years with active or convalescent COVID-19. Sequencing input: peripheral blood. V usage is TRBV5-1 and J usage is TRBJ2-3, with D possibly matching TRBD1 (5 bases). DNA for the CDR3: TGCGCCAGCGGCCAGGGTCCAGATACGCAGTATTTT. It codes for CASGQGPDTQYF.